This T cell receptor (beta chain) was found in a study of T cells in Graves' hyperthyroidism and ophthalmopathy. Study findings and constraints: A model of 13 V-J features distinguished ophthalmopathy from stable hyperthyroidism.

It was uncontrolled infection, other autoimmune disease, pregnancy or lactation that excluded patients. Regions amplified from RNA transcripts were the TCR beta CDR3 regions. A set of HTBI primers served as the primers for a first-round RT-PCR of the TCR CDR3. Each CDR3 protein gets one entry after TCRdb re-called the multiplex PCR reads with MiXCR. The profile shows approximately 420,000 distinct CDR3 sequences, 15% of them singletons. This clonotype came up a few times. Its antigen remains unidentified. Sequenced input: blood. The TCR was taken from a woman between 25 and 40 years old with Graves' hyperthyroidism.

The CDR3 DNA sequence: TGTGCCAGTACCCCCCCCGGGTCTAGTATCAATGAGCAGTTCTTC. This gives the protein CASTPPGSSINEQFF. The chain recombines TRBV19 with TRBJ2-1; D call uncertain. This CDR3 spans 15 amino acids. The germline V gene encodes CDR1 LNHDA and CDR2 SQIVND (reference sequence). V was trimmed by 7 bases and J by 6 bases, leaving 19 bases between them.